A selection of T cell receptor beta chains follows, all from one sample in a study of immune heterogeneity within non-small cell lung tumors. TCRdb reprocessed the multiplex PCR reads with MiXCR, giving one entry per CDR3 protein. The sample holds roughly 10,000 distinct CDR3 sequences, 26% seen once. Sequencing was performed on lung tumor tissue. The receptors originated from a woman in her forties or fifties with non-small cell lung cancer. CDR3s include the opening cysteine and the closing phenylalanine or tryptophan. The size of a clone is reported for some rows only, either as once, few or many, or as a class for expanded clones.

V gene,clone size,J gene,CDR3 protein
TRBV7-6,many,TRBJ2-5,CASSLRGQGLQTQYF
TRBV10-3,-,TRBJ1-6,CAISGANPPLHF
TRBV27,medium-sized,TRBJ2-2,CASSLQRVNTGELFF
TRBV28,many,TRBJ2-7,CASSTAGGGVTYEQYF
TRBV12-3/TRBV12-4,medium-sized,TRBJ2-7,CASSFYGQGKSHEQYF
TRBV7-9,many,TRBJ2-7,CASSLGDSYEQYF
TRBV29-1,once,TRBJ1-2,CSVNTLGYGYTF
TRBV5-1,few,TRBJ1-5,CASSLGPGDQPQHF
TRBV28,many,TRBJ2-2,CASRLTGTNTGELFF
TRBV4-1,-,TRBJ1-1,CASSHTLGTVYTEAFF
TRBV3-1,-,TRBJ1-1,CASSLTGRSNTEAFF
TRBV7-9,many,TRBJ1-2,CASNTDQIRDYGYTF
TRBV4-2,many,TRBJ1-4,CASSPWDQSEKLFF
TRBV6-1,few,TRBJ2-5,CASRTHPRGEGETQYF
TRBV2,many,TRBJ1-2,CASKWGFYGYTF
TRBV28,medium-sized,TRBJ2-2,CASSLVAGDGNGELFF
TRBV7-2,many,TRBJ2-2,CASNRQGMGTGELFF
TRBV7-9,-,TRBJ2-1,CASKNLREGYNEQFF
TRBV10-1,many,TRBJ1-5,CASSYNRNQPQHF
TRBV11-3,many,TRBJ2-3,CASSSRVAPDTQYF
TRBV5-4,few,TRBJ1-1,CASSSWAKDTEAFF
TRBV6-1,-,TRBJ1-3,CASNRGAADTIYF
TRBV27,many,TRBJ2-7,CASKLAGGFYEQYF
TRBV20-1,many,TRBJ1-3,CSASVSGNTIYF
TRBV9,many,TRBJ2-1,CASSVDSSPFNEQFF
TRBV20-1,large,TRBJ2-7,CSATHGGRLEQYF
TRBV29-1,few,TRBJ2-3,CSQKVAGGIRDTQYF
TRBV6-9,-,TRBJ2-7,CANTSQTGDEQYF
TRBV11-2,-,TRBJ2-1,CASSLEAGFNNEQFF
TRBV7-8,medium-sized,TRBJ1-2,CASSLAEAGQFGYTF
TRBV5-1,-,TRBJ1-1,CASSLGSTGGLITEAFF
TRBV7-4,-,TRBJ1-1,CASIALGPDTEAFF
TRBV5-1,-,TRBJ2-5,CASGLAGGAGTQYF
TRBV20-1,medium-sized,TRBJ2-7,CSTDRDRNYEQYF
TRBV9,many,TRBJ1-4,CASSPRWGEKLFF
TRBV20-1,medium-sized,TRBJ2-7,CSARQRRTGSSYEQYF
TRBV7-9,large,TRBJ1-2,CASSPGTGGFGYTF
TRBV27,medium-sized,TRBJ1-1,CASSFQGGTTEAFF
TRBV30,many,TRBJ2-1,CAWAQGVSSYNEQFF
TRBV5-6,few,TRBJ2-7,CASRVSHQYEQYF
TRBV12-3/TRBV12-4,many,TRBJ1-6,CASSSRGFDSPLHF
TRBV4-2,many,TRBJ2-7,CASSQDPLLAGDYEQYF
TRBV2,many,TRBJ1-1,CASRPTPNMNTEAFF
TRBV6-1,many,TRBJ1-1,CASSDWHGGGNTEAFF
TRBV5-1,-,TRBJ2-7,CASSLAWGYEQYF
TRBV2,many,TRBJ1-6,CASSSGGSPLHF
TRBV24-1,once,TRBJ1-5,CSTSDVGASQPQHF
TRBV28,-,TRBJ1-5,CASSPSEQGNNQPQHF
TRBV19,many,TRBJ1-4,CASRPRDRGATTNEKLFF